These 23 T cell receptor beta chains were all obtained from the same sample, sequenced in a study of human T cells and chemical hapten exposure. Time point given: patch test 1, 2 weeks after DPC sensitization. This sample's treatment: therapeutic diphenylcyclopropenone sensitization with weekly scalp DPC. MiXCR was run by TCRdb on the RACE reads, yielding one entry per CDR3 protein. The table lists under 200,000 distinct CDR3 sequences, about 14% of them singletons. The sample consisted of whole blood, taken in connection with sensitization to the hapten diphenylcyclopropenone (DPC). Source of these receptors: a woman in her 30s with alopecia areata. Some clones in this sample may be carry-over from other donors' samples.

This chain links TRBV28 with TRBJ2-7; no reliable D call. CDR3 length: 13 residues. From germline, CDR1 is MDHEN and CDR2 SYDVKM. With 4 bases removed from V and 5 bases from J, the gap between germline ends came to 12 bases. The CDR3 region has the DNA TGTGCCAGCAGTTCCCATGTGTGGGACGAGCAGTACTTC. This gives the protein CASSSHVWDEQYF.

This clonotype was detected a few times. The J gene is TRBJ2-2, the V gene TRBV5-1; D call uncertain. The CDR3 covers 16 residues. Per the germline V gene, CDR1 is SGHRS and CDR2 is YFSETQ. The ends were cut back, 4 bases at V and 0 bases at J, with 13 bases in the middle. The CDR3 spells CASSPGRHSNTGELFF. CDR3 nucleotides: TGCGCCAGCAGCCCCGGGCGACACTCGAACACCGGGGAGCTGTTTTTT. Based on the CDR3 plus reference TRBV5-1 and TRBJ2-2, the full variable domain is KAGVTQTPRYLIKTRGQQVTLSCSPISGHRSVSWYQQTPGQGLQFLFEYFSETQRNKGNFPGRFSGRQFSNSRSEMNVSTLELGDSALYLCASSPGRHSNTGELFFGEGSRLTVL.

In its sample, this clonotype was seen a few times. The chain carries TRBV24-1 and TRBJ2-3; 7 bases agree with TRBD2. The CDR3 loop spans 16 amino acids. V was clipped by 1 base and J by 0 bases; unmatched bases: 3. The V gene's germline CDR1 is KGHDR and CDR2 SFDVKD. This CDR3 reads CATSDLGGRSTDTQYF. In DNA form, the CDR3 reads TGTGCCACCAGTGATTTAGGCGGGAGAAGCACAGATACGCAGTATTTT.

This chain uses TRBV6-1 with TRBJ1-6, with D unclear. Trimming removed 2 bases from V and 7 bases from J, with 6 bases in between. The germline CDR1 and CDR2 sequences are MNHNS and SASEGT. CDR3 size: 13 residues. CDR3 region: CASSEIVNSPLHF. The CDR3 coding sequence is TGTGCCAGCAGTGAAATCGTCAATTCACCCCTCCACTTT.

The chain is built from TRBV28 and TRBJ2-3; D ambiguous. In germline, CDR1 is MDHEN, CDR2 SYDVKM. Trimming cost V 7 bases and J 4 bases, with 12 bases left between them. The CDR3 loop spans 13 amino acids. The CDR3 reads CASTKPLSDTQYF. The CDR3 DNA sequence: TGTGCCAGCACAAAGCCCCTTTCAGATACGCAGTATTTT.

This chain uses TRBV12-5 with TRBJ2-2; possibly TRBD1 for D (8 bases). Germline V gene data show CDR1 as LGHNT and CDR2 as FRNRAP. Trimming removed 7 bases from V and 5 bases from J, with 17 bases in between. The CDR3 has 15 residues. CDR3 in amino acids: CASAPDRGGTGELFF. The CDR3 coding sequence is TGTGCTAGTGCCCCAGACAGGGGAGGGACCGGGGAGCTGTTTTTT.

A few counts support this clonotype. The chain is built from TRBV6-5 and TRBJ1-4; no firm D call. Trimming removed 7 bases from V and 3 bases from J, with 9 bases in between. Germline V CDR1 and CDR2: MNHEY, SVGAGI. The CDR3 extends over 13 amino acids. CDR3 coding DNA: TGTGCCAGCAAGGTCTCCGCTAATGAAAAACTGTTTTTT. It is translated as CASKVSANEKLFF.

Ten or more counts support this clonotype. The CDR3 nucleotides are TGTGCCAGCAGCGTATCTGGGAATAGCAATCAGCCCCAGCATTTT. It codes for CASSVSGNSNQPQHF. The chain links TRBV9 to TRBJ1-5; D ambiguous. Deletions cut 1 base from V and 0 bases from J, with 8 bases between. The CDR3 is 15 residues long. Germline lookup yields CDR1 SGDLS and CDR2 YYNGEE.

The chain has TRBV12-3 or TRBV12-4 and TRBJ1-5; D is unresolved. There are 16 residues in the CDR3. Trimming took 7 bases from V and 0 from J, leaving 16 bases between them. CDR3: CASTPSGSVSNQPQHF. CDR3 nucleotides: TGTGCCAGCACCCCGTCGGGATCTGTTAGCAATCAGCCCCAGCATTTT.

This clonotype was counted only a few times. The chain joins TRBV7-2 to TRBJ1-4; D is perhaps TRBD1 (5 bases). The germline gives CDR1 SGHTA, CDR2 FQGNSA. V lost 5 bases and J lost 3, with 13 bases in between. This CDR3 contains 15 residues. The DNA of the CDR3 is TGTGCCAGCAGCCCTGCAGGGTCAGCTAATGAAAAACTGTTTTTT. This sequence encodes CASSPAGSANEKLFF. Combining the CDR3 with reference TRBV7-2 and TRBJ1-4 gives the whole variable domain GAGVSQSPSNKVTEKGKDVELRCDPISGHTALYWYRQSLGQGLEFLIYFQGNSAPDKSGLPSDRFSAERTGGSVSTLTIQRTQQEDSAVYLCASSPAGSANEKLFFGSGTQLSVL.

The rearrangement uses TRBV9 and TRBJ1-3, with D unresolved. The V gene lost 4 bases and the J gene lost 4 bases, with 15 bases spanning the gap. The CDR3 spans 15 residues. The germline V gene encodes CDR1 SGDLS and CDR2 YYNGEE. CDR3 nucleotide sequence: TGTGCCAGCAGCATTGGACCGACCCAGGGAAACACCATATATTTT. It codes for CASSIGPTQGNTIYF.

This clonotype occurred a few times. V and J are TRBV5-4 and TRBJ2-3, with a tentative D call TRBD2 (5 bases). CDR1 SGHNT and CDR2 YYREEE come from the germline V gene (reference sequence). The CDR3 length is 18 residues. V lost 4 bases to trimming and J lost 2 bases, with 23 bases between them. CDR3 sequence reads: CASSGIGLRNYSTDTQYF. The CDR3 DNA sequence: TGTGCCAGCAGCGGAATCGGACTTAGAAATTACTCCACAGATACGCAGTATTTT.

This clonotype came up a few times. This chain connects TRBV15 to TRBJ2-1; D is unclear. The CDR3 is 13 amino acids. Between the trimmed V and J ends, which lost 1 base and 4 bases, there was a span of 5 bases. From germline, CDR1 is LNHNV and CDR2 YYDKDF (reference sequence). The CDR3 loop is CATSRGDYNEQFF. The CDR3 DNA reads TGTGCCACCAGCAGAGGTGATTACAATGAGCAGTTCTTC. The full variable domain, rest sourced from reference TRBV15 and TRBJ2-1, is DAMVIQNPRYQVTQFGKPVTLSCSQTLNHNVMYWYQQKSSQAPKLLFHYYDKDFNNEADTPDNFQSRRPNTSFCFLDIRSPGLGDTAMYLCATSRGDYNEQFFGPGTRLTVL.

The V and J genes are TRBV5-5 and TRBJ1-3; unclear D gene. The CDR3 spans 14 residues. The germline CDR1 and CDR2 sequences are SGHKS and YYEKEE (reference sequence). With 0 bases removed from V and 8 bases from J, the gap between germline ends came to 12 bases. For the CDR3, the DNA is TGTGCCAGCAGCTTGGGCACCGTTTGGGACACCATATATTTT. Its protein is CASSLGTVWDTIYF.

This clonotype was detected a few times. The chain has TRBV7-8 and TRBJ1-1; 7 bases match TRBD1. The CDR3 runs to 14 residues. Trimming at V came to 4 bases and at J to 4 bases, leaving 6 bases not matched to a gene. Germline V gene lookup returns CDR1 SGHVS and CDR2 FQNEAQ. In DNA, the CDR3 is TGTGCCAGCAGCTACGCCGGGACAGCCACTGAAGCTTTCTTT. Translating gives CASSYAGTATEAFF.

This chain joins TRBV6-5 and TRBJ1-1, with D unresolved. Germline V CDR1 and CDR2: MNHEY, SVGAGI. CDR3 length: 13 amino acids. Trimming took 3 bases from V and 1 from J, leaving 6 bases between them. DNA for the CDR3: TGTGCCAGCAGTTATCAAGAGAACACTGAAGCTTTCTTT. The encoded protein is CASSYQENTEAFF.

The CDR3 here is CASSQGEKVGYTF. Here the CDR3 DNA reads TGTGCCAGCAGTCAAGGGGAGAAAGTTGGCTACACCTTC. The rearrangement links TRBV9 to TRBJ1-2; tentative D call: TRBD1 (5 bases). Trimming left V 5 bases short and J 7 bases short, with 15 bases between. CDR1 and CDR2 from the germline V gene are SGDLS and YYNGEE. CDR3 length: 13 amino acids.

This clonotype was seen ten or more times. Here the CDR3 reads CALTTGTPGGEAFF. The CDR3 bases are TGTGCCTTGACTACCGGGACACCGGGGGGTGAAGCTTTCTTT. This chain joins TRBV30 and TRBJ1-1; weak D call: TRBD1 (6 bases). Germline CDR1 is GTSNPN and CDR2 is SVGIG (reference sequence). The CDR3 contains 14 residues. The ends were cut back, 7 bases at V and 7 bases at J, with 22 bases in the middle.

This chain joins TRBV20-1 and TRBJ1-2, with D unclear. Germline V gene sequence: CDR1 DFQATT, CDR2 SNEGSKA (reference sequence). The CDR3 sequence is 13 residues long. Trimming shortened V by 0 bases and J by 8 bases, and 13 bases separated the two germline ends. CDR3 region: CSARDLGNSGYTF. CDR3 DNA: TGCAGTGCTAGAGATCTCGGGAATTCCGGCTACACCTTC.

This clonotype was found many times. The rearrangement joins TRBV19 to TRBJ2-3, with 10 bases identical to TRBD2. The CDR3 spans 14 residues. V dropped 5 bases and J dropped 7; count of bases not matched to a gene: 6. Germline V CDR1 and CDR2: LNHDA, SQIVND (reference sequence). The CDR3 DNA reads as TGTGCCAGTAGTCCTAGCGGGGGCATGAATACGCAGTATTTT. Encoded protein: CASSPSGGMNTQYF.

The sample holds a few counts of this clonotype. V usage is TRBV28 and J usage is TRBJ2-7; D is unresolved. Germline-derived CDR1 and CDR2 are MDHEN and SYDVKM. CDR3 length: 12 amino acids. Trimming cost V 6 bases and J 3 bases, with 9 bases left between them. CDR3 sequence: CASSFVNYEQYF. CDR3 sequence (DNA): TGTGCCAGCAGCTTTGTCAACTACGAGCAGTACTTC.

This clonotype showed up just a few times. The rearrangement uses TRBV11-2 and TRBJ2-1; perhaps TRBD2 as D (6 bases). V was pared by 6 bases and J by 0 bases, with 12 bases between. Germline-derived CDR1 and CDR2 are SGHAT and FQNNGV. The length of the CDR3 is 15 residues. CDR3 residues: CASRLQTSSYNEQFF. The CDR3 DNA sequence: TGTGCCAGCAGACTTCAGACTAGCTCCTACAATGAGCAGTTCTTC. Full variable domain (remainder filled in from reference TRBV11-2 and TRBJ2-1): EAGVAQSPRYKIIEKRQSVAFWCNPISGHATLYWYQQILGQGPKLLIQFQNNGVVDDSQLPKDRFSAERLKGVDSTLKIQPAKLEDSAVYLCASRLQTSSYNEQFFGPGTRLTVL.

In this sample, this clonotype turned up many times. The gene calls are TRBV6-1 and TRBJ2-4; D remains ambiguous. The CDR3 extends over 14 amino acids. Trimming took off 2 bases at V and 10 bases at J, with 15 bases between the two ends. Per the germline V gene, CDR1 is MNHNS and CDR2 is SASEGT. CDR3 residues: CASSELLGTVIQYF. Written as DNA, the CDR3 is TGTGCCAGCAGTGAACTGCTAGGAACTGTTATTCAGTACTTC.